This entry lists 32 T cell receptor beta chains sequenced from one sample in a study of metastatic and nonmetastatic thyroid tumors. With MiXCR, TCRdb called clones anew from the PCR reads. The profile shows nearly 5,000 clones, 28% of them singletons. No patient had received any treatment before thyroid surgery. What was sequenced was adjacent normal tissue. These receptors originate from a female donor with papillary thyroid cancer or a benign thyroid nodule (not recorded which). Some clones in this sample may be carry-over from other donors' samples.

This clone ranks as medium-sized (0.01 to 0.1%). Other DNA sequences in the sample encode the same CDR3. V and J are TRBV4-3 and TRBJ1-2, with D perhaps matching TRBD1 (5 bases). This CDR3 has 14 residues. CDR1 is LGHNA, CDR2 YSLEER, per germline. With 1 base removed from V and 1 base from J, the gap between germline ends came to 7 bases. CDR3 region: CASSQVGGNYGYTF. The CDR3 bases are TGCGCCAGCAGCCAAGTGGGGGGTAACTATGGCTACACCTTC.

This clone is deemed medium-sized (0.01 to 0.1%). The chain joins TRBV6-5 to TRBJ2-1; possibly TRBD1 or TRBD2 for D (6 bases each). CDR3 length: 15 amino acids. V was cut by 3 bases and J by 15 bases, with 24 bases left in between. Germline loops: CDR1 MNHEY, CDR2 SVGAGI. The CDR3 is CASSYAEGGSHVWFF. As DNA, the CDR3 is TGTGCCAGCAGTTATGCTGAAGGGGGGAGCCACGTCTGGTTCTTC.

This clone is termed medium-sized. This chain uses TRBV6-1 with TRBJ1-1; TRBD1 matches at 7 bases. The V gene's germline CDR1 is MNHNS and CDR2 SASEGT. This CDR3 spans 15 amino acids. With V trimmed by 1 base and J by 2 bases, 4 bases remained unmatched. The chain's CDR3 is CASSEEGTANTEAFF. For the CDR3, the DNA is TGTGCCAGCAGTGAAGAGGGGACAGCAAACACTGAAGCTTTCTTT.

In the case of this clone: Since the CDR3 does not end with the conserved phenylalanine or tryptophan, this likely comes from a read error. This rearrangement joins TRBV11-1 to TRBJ2-3, with 9 bases identical to TRBD1. The V gene's germline CDR1 is SGHAT and CDR2 FQDESV (reference sequence). This CDR3 is built from 16 residues. The CDR3 DNA sequence: TGTGCCAGAAGCTTAGGACAGGGGAGTTTCGAAGATACGCAGTATTCT. This encodes CARSLGQGSFEDTQYS.

This clone was detected a few times. J is TRBJ1-1 and V is TRBV28; no reliable D call. This CDR3 has 14 residues. Germline V gives CDR1 MDHEN, CDR2 SYDVKM. Between the trimmed V and J ends, which lost 10 bases and 2 bases, there was a span of 17 bases. CDR3 region: CATGPGRLNTEAFF. Here the CDR3 DNA reads TGTGCCACCGGCCCGGGGAGACTCAACACTGAAGCTTTCTTT.

By its share, this clone is medium-sized. This chain connects TRBV28 to TRBJ2-6; D uncertain. This CDR3 is built from 16 residues. V shed 3 bases and J shed 0 bases, with 9 bases lying between them. Germline assignment: CDR1 MDHEN and CDR2 SYDVKM. In nucleotides, the CDR3 is TGTGCCAGCAGTTTCTCGCCCAGCTCTGGGGCCAACGTCCTGACTTTC. This gives the protein CASSFSPSSGANVLTF.

This clone is categorized as medium-sized. The CDR3 sequence is CASSQQPGLAVPYEQYF. The DNA for the CDR3 is TGTGCCAGCAGTCAACAACCGGGACTAGCGGTACCCTACGAGCAGTACTTC. The gene calls are TRBV7-2 and TRBJ2-7; 11 bases fit TRBD2. The CDR3 is 17 amino acids. Trimming at V came to 6 bases and at J to 2 bases, leaving 12 bases not matched to a gene. The germline gives CDR1 SGHTA, CDR2 FQGNSA.

This clone was detected only a few times. A read error may account for a junction end that differs from germline. This chain links TRBV7-9 with TRBJ2-3; D is ambiguous. Germline CDR1 reads SEHNR; CDR2 reads FQNEAQ (reference sequence). The CDR3 sequence is 12 residues long. The CDR3 DNA reads as TGTGCCAGCAGCTTAGGCACATATACGCAGTATTTT. It encodes CASSLGTYTQYF.

In this sample, this clone turned up a few times. Other nucleotide sequences from this sample produce the same CDR3. This rearrangement joins TRBV5-1 to TRBJ1-1; no clear D gene. The germline gives CDR1 SGHRS, CDR2 YFSETQ. The CDR3 has 20 amino acids. V was trimmed by 2 bases and J by 3 bases, leaving 29 bases between them. The CDR3 region is CASSLFPVGRAGGVDTEAFF. CDR3 in DNA: TGCGCCAGCAGCTTATTTCCCGTGGGGAGGGCAGGCGGTGTCGACACTGAAGCTTTCTTT.

A few counts support this clone. V and J are TRBV20-1 and TRBJ2-3; 7 nucleotides match TRBD2. After removal of 1 base from V and 1 base from J, the junction contained 8 bases not matched to a gene. This CDR3 is built from 16 residues. Germline-derived CDR1 and CDR2 are DFQATT and SNEGSKA (reference sequence). The CDR3 DNA follows: TGCAGTGCTAGAGTTGAAGGGAGGGAGGGCACAGATACGCAGTATTTT. Its translation is CSARVEGREGTDTQYF.

The chain couples TRBV20-1 to TRBJ2-5, with 10 bases aligning to TRBD1. Looked up from germline, CDR1 is DFQATT and CDR2 is SNEGSKA (reference sequence). The CDR3 consists of 15 residues. The ends lost 5 bases at V and 6 bases at J; junction bases unmatched: 12. CDR3 DNA: TGCAGTGCTCAAGACCGGGACAGGGGAGTGAAGACCCAGTACTTC. This translates into CSAQDRDRGVKTQYF.

This clone is categorized as medium-sized. The genes are TRBV3-1 and TRBJ1-5; D may be TRBD1 (5 bases). CDR3 length equals 14 residues. The germline V gene has CDR1 LGHDT and CDR2 YNNKEL (reference sequence). V shed 4 bases and J shed 2 bases, with 9 bases lying between them. CDR3 loop: CASSPTRGNQPQHF. The CDR3 DNA follows: TGTGCCAGCAGCCCCACCAGGGGCAATCAGCCCCAGCATTTT. Full variable domain (rest looked up from reference TRBV3-1 and TRBJ1-5): DTAVSQTPKYLVTQMGNDKSIKCEQNLGHDTMYWYKQDSKKFLKIMFSYNNKELIINETVPNRFSPKSPDKAHLNLHINSLELGDSAVYFCASSPTRGNQPQHFGDGTRLSIL.

On this clone itself: One end of the junction does not line up with germline, which may come from a read error. V usage is TRBV3-1 and J usage is TRBJ1-1; the D gene is possibly TRBD1 (6 bases). Germline values: CDR1 LGHDT, CDR2 YNNKEL (reference sequence). The length of the CDR3 is 15 residues. For the CDR3, the DNA is TGTGCCAGCAGCCAGGTGGACAGCTGGGGTACTGAAGCTTTATTT. Amino acid sequence: CASSQVDSWGTEALF.

CDR3 in DNA: TGCGCCAGCAGCCAGTGGACAGGGGGCAACAATGAGCAGTTCTTC. Protein sequence: CASSQWTGGNNEQFF. J is TRBJ2-1 and V is TRBV5-1; 11 nucleotides agree with TRBD1. This CDR3 has 15 amino acids. The V and J ends lost 4 bases and 5 bases, in that order; junction bases with no gene match: 5. Germline CDR1 and CDR2: SGHRS and YFSETQ.

By share, this clone ranks as medium-sized. The chain links TRBV11-3 to TRBJ2-3; D remains unclear. CDR1 and CDR2 (germline): SGHNT, YENEEA. Trimming cost V 1 base and J 4 bases, with 3 bases left between them. The CDR3 loop spans 12 amino acids. The CDR3 spells CASSLVPDTQYF. Written as DNA, the CDR3 is TGTGCCAGCAGCTTAGTCCCAGATACGCAGTATTTT.

The rearrangement joins TRBV11-1 to TRBJ2-1, with 8 nucleotides matching TRBD2. The junction had 14 bases not matched to a gene; V was cut back by 2 bases and J by 5 bases. This CDR3 has 18 amino acids. The V gene's germline CDR1 is SGHAT and CDR2 FQDESV (reference sequence). CDR3 region: CASSLLPGLAGGDNEQFF. CDR3 nucleotides: TGTGCCAGCAGCTTACTTCCGGGACTGGCGGGAGGAGACAATGAGCAGTTCTTC.

This clone is judged medium-sized. This chain uses TRBV20-1 with TRBJ2-3; 9 nucleotides match TRBD1. This CDR3 has 18 amino acids. Germline CDR1 DFQATT, CDR2 SNEGSKA (reference sequence). With 1 base clipped from V and 3 bases from J, the junction kept 14 bases outside the gene matches. In DNA, the CDR3 is TGCAGTGCTAGAGGGGGAGAGGAGGGACAGGGTCTGACAGATACGCAGTATTTT. Protein: CSARGGEEGQGLTDTQYF.

This clone was observed a handful of times. The chain joins TRBV6-2 or TRBV6-3 to TRBJ2-5; TRBD2 matches 9 bases. The closer fit of TRBJ2-1 to the DNA end suggests the J call may be wrong. Germline CDR1 MNHEY, CDR2 SVGEGT. The CDR3 runs 14 residues. This CDR3 reads CASSYSGLAQEQFF. As DNA, the CDR3 is TGTGCCAGCAGTTATTCGGGACTAGCCCAAGAGCAGTTCTTC.

This clone was detected only a few times. The J gene is TRBJ2-3, the V gene TRBV27; a weak D match, TRBD1 (6 bases). With 6 bases removed from V and 0 bases from J, the gap between germline ends came to 16 bases. The CDR3 sequence is 16 residues long. The germline gives CDR1 MNHEY, CDR2 SMNVEV (reference sequence). CDR3 sequence: CASSISQGFSTDTQYF. The CDR3 DNA reads TGTGCCAGCAGCATTTCGCAGGGGTTCAGCACAGATACGCAGTATTTT.

This clone was recorded a few times. The chain links TRBV28 to TRBJ1-6; D not resolved. The CDR3 runs 14 residues. The V end was cut by 3 bases, the J end by 7 bases, with 10 bases between. From germline, CDR1 is MDHEN and CDR2 SYDVKM. The chain's CDR3 is CASSFYSKNSPLHF. The CDR3 coding sequence is TGTGCCAGCAGTTTTTACAGTAAGAATTCACCCCTCCACTTT.

This clone is deemed large. The chain is built from TRBV6-1 and TRBJ1-2; D uncertain. Trimming shortened V by 10 bases and J by 4 bases, and 16 bases separated the two germline ends. The CDR3 length is 13 residues. The germline gives CDR1 MNHNS, CDR2 SASEGT. CDR3 loop: CATYRGSSYGYTF. The CDR3 nucleotides read TGTGCCACCTACCGGGGATCCAGCTATGGCTACACCTTC.

The J gene is TRBJ1-1, the V gene TRBV28, with 7 nucleotides matching TRBD1. V was pared by 5 bases and J by 6 bases, with 12 bases of the junction left unmatched. The CDR3 is made up of 15 amino acids. Germline CDR1 reads MDHEN; CDR2 reads SYDVKM. DNA of the CDR3: TGTGCCAGCAGTCCCGACGGGAGCAGGGGGGCTGAAGCTTTCTTT. Amino acids: CASSPDGSRGAEAFF. Complete variable domain (other parts from reference TRBV28 and TRBJ1-1): DVKVTQSSRYLVKRTGEKVFLECVQDMDHENMFWYRQDPGLGLRLIYFSYDVKMKEKGDIPEGYSVSREKKERFSLILESASTNQTSMYLCASSPDGSRGAEAFFGQGTRLTVV.

The chain's CDR3 is CASSYETASPLHF. CDR3 DNA sequence: TGTGCCAGCAGTTACGAGACGGCTTCACCCCTCCACTTT. V is TRBV6-6 and J is TRBJ1-6; D unresolved. Germline CDR1 is MNHNY and CDR2 is SVGAGI (reference sequence). This CDR3 is 13 amino acids long. The V and J ends lost 2 bases and 9 bases respectively, with 8 bases between them.

This clone is medium-sized within its sample. J is TRBJ1-1 and V is TRBV5-1; 8 positions agree with TRBD1. V shed 0 bases, J shed 5 bases, and the junction held 6 bases outside the gene matches. There are 15 residues in the CDR3. The V gene's germline CDR1 is SGHRS and CDR2 YFSETQ. In DNA form, the CDR3 reads TGCGCCAGCAGCTTGGGTGCCAGGGGGCCAACTGAAGCTTTCTTT. Encoded protein: CASSLGARGPTEAFF.

This clone was seen only a few times. The same CDR3 is also encoded by other DNA sequences in this sample. The CDR3 is CASSLGLAGGVEQFF. The CDR3 DNA sequence: TGTGCCAGCAGCCTAGGACTAGCGGGAGGAGTTGAGCAGTTCTTC. This chain links TRBV7-2 with TRBJ2-1, with 14 bases aligning to TRBD2. This CDR3 comprises 15 residues. CDR1 is SGHTA, CDR2 FQGNSA, per germline. V was pared by 5 bases and J by 9 bases, with 6 bases of the junction left unmatched.

The V gene is TRBV7-3, the J gene TRBJ2-7, with no clear D. Looked up from germline, CDR1 is SGHTA and CDR2 is FQGTGA. V lost 4 bases to trimming and J lost 5 bases, with 24 bases between them. The CDR3 is made up of 17 amino acids. CDR3 in DNA: TGTGCCAGCAGCTATCTACCGTTAGGCCAGATTGCCCACGAGCAGTACTTC. Translating it yields CASSYLPLGQIAHEQYF.

Remarks on this clone: The junction and the germline gene differ at one end; a read error may be behind it. The V gene is TRBV19, the J gene TRBJ2-2, with 8 positions matching TRBD1. Per germline, CDR1 LNHDA and CDR2 SQIVND (reference sequence). The CDR3 loop spans 16 amino acids. For the CDR3, the DNA is TGTGCCAGTAGTATAGAGTGGACAGGGTTCACCGTGGAGCTGTTTTTT. Translation gives CASSIEWTGFTVELFF.

This clone is judged large. The rearrangement uses TRBV27 and TRBJ1-1; D is unresolved. Trimming pared 0 bases from V and 6 bases from J, leaving 8 bases between. The germline gives CDR1 MNHEY, CDR2 SMNVEV (reference sequence). CDR3 length equals 13 residues. CDR3 loop: CASSLSTIAEAFF. The CDR3 DNA reads as TGTGCCAGCAGTTTATCCACAATCGCTGAAGCTTTCTTT.

This chain uses TRBV5-1 with TRBJ1-6; 9 bases match TRBD1. The CDR3 consists of 16 residues. Germline V gives CDR1 SGHRS, CDR2 YFSETQ. Trimming took 1 base from V and 9 from J; bases not matched to a gene: 8. The CDR3 DNA sequence: TGCGCCAGCAGCTTGTTTGAGGGGACAGGGAGTTCACCCCTCCACTTT. Residues: CASSLFEGTGSSPLHF.

The chain uses TRBV20-1 and TRBJ2-5; no clear D gene. The CDR3 contains 14 residues. Looked up from germline, CDR1 is DFQATT and CDR2 is SNEGSKA (reference sequence). V lost 5 bases to trimming and J lost 0 bases, with 13 bases between them. CDR3 DNA: TGCAGTGCTCTACCTGGGCAGCACCAAGAGACCCAGTACTTC. Translation gives CSALPGQHQETQYF.

This clone is classed as medium-sized. The chain links TRBV6-2 or TRBV6-3 to TRBJ2-1; the match to TRBD2 covers 11 bases. In germline, CDR1 is MNHEY, CDR2 SVGEGT. The CDR3 extends over 15 amino acids. Germline trimming cut 2 bases from V and 4 bases from J; bases unmatched to any gene: 1. The DNA of the CDR3 is TGTGCCAGCAGTTACCTAGCGGGAGGTTACAATGAGCAGTTCTTC. Translation gives CASSYLAGGYNEQFF.

This clone is medium-sized in the sample. V gene TRBV19 combines with J gene TRBJ2-7; a weak D match, TRBD2 (5 bases). The germline V gene has CDR1 LNHDA and CDR2 SQIVND (reference sequence). V shed 7 bases and J shed 6 bases, with 13 bases lying between them. This CDR3 has 12 amino acids. This CDR3 reads CASKKPGGEQYF. Here the CDR3 DNA reads TGTGCCAGTAAGAAACCAGGAGGCGAGCAGTACTTC. Based on the CDR3 plus reference TRBV19 and TRBJ2-7, the full variable domain is DGGITQSPKYLFRKEGQNVTLSCEQNLNHDAMYWYRQDPGQGLRLIYYSQIVNDFQKGDIAEGYSVSREKKESFPLTVTSAQKNPTAFYLCASKKPGGEQYFGPGTRLTVT.